The 21 T cell receptor beta chains presented below share a single source sample, sequenced in a study of tumor-infiltrating lymphocytes in primary liver carcinoma. With approximately 500 ng total RNA as template and a constant-region primer, TCR beta cDNA was made. The TCR beta library was amplified through three nested multiplex PCR rounds in a modified ARM-PCR procedure. Amplification in the first two PCR rounds was performed using TRBV1-TRBV30 forward primers and a C-beta reverse primer for around 11 cycles each. A single record per CDR3 protein comes from TCRdb applying MiXCR to the multiplex PCR reads. Among under 150,000 distinct CDR3 sequences listed, 65% to 75% were seen once. The source material, about 20-30 mg of unsorted bulk tissue, was used to co-extract RNA and DNA. The material sequenced was tumor-adjacent normal liver tissue. The source is a woman aged 60 to 75 with primary liver carcinoma and hepatitis B virus infection.

The chain uses TRBV24-1 and TRBJ2-3; weak D call: TRBD2 (6 bases). Deletions cut 0 bases from V and 4 bases from J, with 16 bases between. CDR1 and CDR2 (germline): KGHDR, SFDVKD. The CDR3 covers 17 residues. The CDR3 protein is CATSDLKLGGHADTQYF. Here the CDR3 DNA reads TGTGCCACCAGTGATTTGAAGTTGGGGGGTCACGCAGATACGCAGTATTTT.

In regard to this clonotype: This likely comes from a read error, as the CDR3 has no conserved phenylalanine or tryptophan at its end. The gene calls are TRBV11-2 and TRBJ2-3; 7 bases fit TRBD2. Germline assignment: CDR1 SGHAT and CDR2 FQNNGV. The CDR3 runs to 15 residues. The CDR3 is CVSSPGLVGPDTQYV. DNA of the CDR3: TGTGTCAGCAGCCCTGGACTAGTGGGCCCAGATACGCAGTATGTT.

Concerning this clonotype itself: This could be a read error, since a much larger clone is one nucleotide away. The chain employs TRBV7-9 and TRBJ2-1; possibly TRBD2 for D (6 bases). Germline V gene data show CDR1 as SEHNR and CDR2 as FQNEAQ (reference sequence). The CDR3 length is 11 residues. Trimming stripped 5 bases from V and 15 bases from J, with 14 bases between. Here the CDR3 reads CASSPRDFRFF. The CDR3 DNA sequence: TGTGCCAGCAGCCCGAGGGACTTTAGGTTCTTC. The whole variable domain, filled in from reference TRBV7-9 and TRBJ2-1, reads DTGVSQNPRHKITKRGQNVTFRCDPISEHNRLYWYRQTLGQGPEFLTYFQNEAQLEKSRLLSDRFSAERPKGSFSTLEIQRTEQGDSAMYLCASSPRDFRFFGPGTRLTVL.

Of note for this clonotype: This may be a read error: a much more frequent sequence differs by one nucleotide. The V call is TRBV7-9, the J call TRBJ2-7; TRBD1 or TRBD2 may be the D gene (5 bases each). CDR3 length: 15 amino acids. The germline V gene has CDR1 SEHNR and CDR2 FQNEAQ (reference sequence). CDR3 nucleotide sequence: TGTACCAGCACCCAGGGTGGGGGATTTAGCTACGAGCAGTACTTC. This sequence encodes CTSTQGGGFSYEQYF.

A note on this clonotype: At one end, the junction sequence differs from germline, possibly due to a read error. This chain links TRBV6-5 with TRBJ1-1; D is ambiguous. The CDR3 covers 15 residues. CDR1 and CDR2 from the germline V gene are MNHEY and SVGAGI. The CDR3 DNA sequence: TGTACCAGCAGTCACTCTGTTATGTCGGGCACTGAAGCTTTCTTT. Its translation is CTSSHSVMSGTEAFF.

Note on this clonotype: The CDR3 does not close with the conserved phenylalanine or tryptophan, likely indicating a read error. The chain combines TRBV7-9 with TRBJ1-2, with D perhaps matching TRBD1 (6 bases). Trimming removed 2 bases at V and 8 bases at J, with 12 bases between. The CDR3 sequence is 13 residues long. Germline V CDR1 and CDR2: SEHNR, FQNEAQ (reference sequence). This CDR3 is CASSLRDTKGYTL. The CDR3 DNA sequence: TGTGCCAGCAGCTTAAGGGACACAAAGGGCTACACCCTC.

This clonotype has a count of ten or more. The V gene is TRBV5-1, the J gene TRBJ2-5; D possibly corresponds to TRBD1 (6 bases). Looked up from germline, CDR1 is SGHRS and CDR2 is YFSETQ. The CDR3 totals 15 residues. Trimming took off 1 base at V and 5 bases at J, with 15 bases between the two ends. The chain's CDR3 is CASSLRSGVGETQYF. In DNA form, the CDR3 reads TGCGCCAGCAGCTTGAGATCAGGGGTCGGGGAGACCCAGTACTTC.

The J gene is TRBJ2-1, the V gene TRBV11-3, with D perhaps TRBD2 (7 bases). Germline CDR1 SGHNT, CDR2 YENEEA. The CDR3 has 19 amino acids. V was trimmed by 0 bases and J by 2 bases, leaving 20 bases between them. CDR3 nucleotides: TGTGCCAGCAGCTTAGAGGCTAGTGGGGGGGCCCGCCCCTACAATGAGCAGTTCTTC. The encoded protein is CASSLEASGGARPYNEQFF.

In the case of this clonotype: The germline gene is not matched at one end of the junction; a read error may be the cause. V gene TRBV29-1 combines with J gene TRBJ2-7, with 7 nucleotides matching TRBD2. CDR1 and CDR2 (germline): SQVTM, ANQGSEA. This CDR3 spans 14 amino acids. The CDR3 loop reads CSVAPTSNRYEQYF. In DNA form, the CDR3 reads TGCAGTGTTGCTCCGACTAGCAACCGCTACGAGCAGTACTTC.

The chain joins TRBV30 to TRBJ2-3; a possible D gene is TRBD2 (5 bases). Trimming stripped 5 bases from V and 4 bases from J, with 19 bases between. Germline V gives CDR1 GTSNPN, CDR2 SVGIG (reference sequence). The CDR3 is made up of 15 amino acids. This chain's CDR3 is CAWQPGIACADTQYF. Written as DNA, the CDR3 is TGTGCCTGGCAACCGGGAATAGCATGCGCAGATACGCAGTATTTT.

Turning to this clonotype: One end of the junction is discordant with germline, which a read error may explain. The rearrangement uses TRBV11-3 and TRBJ2-5; possible D gene TRBD2, 5 bases. The CDR3 sequence is 12 residues long. CDR1 and CDR2 (germline): SGHNT, YENEEA. In DNA, the CDR3 is TGTGCCTGCAGTTCCGAGTGGGAGACCCAGTATTTC. This sequence encodes CACSSEWETQYF.

With regard to this clonotype: The germline gene is not matched at one end of the junction; a read error may be the cause. This chain's CDR3 is CPSSLGRTTFGYGYTF. CDR3 DNA sequence: TGCCCCAGCAGCTTGGGTCGAACGACATTTGGCTATGGCTACACCTTC. V gene TRBV5-1 combines with J gene TRBJ1-2; D is undetermined. The CDR3 loop spans 16 amino acids. The germline CDR1 and CDR2 sequences are SGHRS and YFSETQ.

As to this clonotype: The junction departs from germline at one end; a sequencing error may be responsible. The J gene is TRBJ2-7, the V gene TRBV28, with a possible D match to TRBD1 (6 bases). The CDR3 contains 15 residues. Germline V gene data show CDR1 as MDHEN and CDR2 as SYDVKM. Here the CDR3 DNA reads TGTGCCAGCGGTTTTTTGGGGACACCCAATTGCGAGCCGTACTTC. Translation gives CASGFLGTPNCEPYF.

The chain links TRBV11-2 to TRBJ2-3; D is ambiguous. This CDR3 has 14 amino acids. Germline values: CDR1 SGHAT, CDR2 FQNNGV. Trimming shortened V by 0 bases and J by 15 bases, and 19 bases separated the two germline ends. CDR3 in DNA: TGTGCCAGCAGCTTAGACAGGAAGATCGATAGGCATTATTTT. Its protein is CASSLDRKIDRHYF.

The table lists this clonotype with a few counts. V is TRBV2 and J is TRBJ2-3, with 7 bases identical to TRBD2. The ends lost 1 base at V and 2 bases at J; junction bases unmatched: 6. The length of the CDR3 is 16 residues. The germline gives CDR1 SNHLY, CDR2 FYNNEI. Here the CDR3 reads CASSEVAGVPTDTQYF. CDR3 nucleotides: TGTGCCAGCAGTGAAGTGGCGGGAGTTCCCACAGATACGCAGTATTTT.

Of note for this clonotype: This may be a read error, as it is one base from a much larger clone. The chain has TRBV28 and TRBJ2-7; a possible D gene is TRBD1 (6 bases). Germline V gene data show CDR1 as MDHEN and CDR2 as SYDVKM. This CDR3 has 17 amino acids. CDR3 protein: CACSFYPHGGSSYEQYF. CDR3 sequence (DNA): TGTGCCTGCAGTTTTTATCCCCATGGGGGCAGTTCCTACGAGCAGTACTTC.

The chain links TRBV12-3 or TRBV12-4 to TRBJ2-7; 11 positions agree with TRBD2. Trimming cost V 5 bases and J 3 bases; bases outside gene matches: 3. There are 14 residues in the CDR3. The CDR3 spells CASSLTSGGYEQYF. CDR3 nucleotides: TGTGCCAGCAGTCTAACTAGCGGGGGCTACGAGCAGTACTTC.

This clonotype was observed at least ten times. This rearrangement joins TRBV7-8 to TRBJ2-1, with TRBD1 as a possible D gene (5 bases). Germline CDR1 is SGHVS and CDR2 is FQNEAQ. The CDR3 sequence is 14 residues long. The V gene lost 6 bases and the J gene lost 4 bases, with 13 bases spanning the gap. This CDR3 is CASSLGQTYNEQFF. The DNA of the CDR3 is TGTGCCAGCAGTTTGGGGCAGACATACAATGAGCAGTTCTTC. The full variable domain, with the rest looked up from reference TRBV7-8 and TRBJ2-1, is GAGVSQSPRYKVAKRGQDVALRCDPISGHVSLFWYQQALGQGPEFLTYFQNEAQLDKSGLPSDRFFAERPEGSVSTLKIQRTQQEDSAVYLCASSLGQTYNEQFFGPGTRLTVL.

This clonotype has only one observation. With a much larger clone just one base away, this may be a read error. The gene calls are TRBV14 and TRBJ2-7; the D is unclear. Trimming shortened V by 2 bases and J by 5 bases, and 13 bases separated the two germline ends. The CDR3 is 14 amino acids. CDR1 and CDR2 from the germline V gene are SGHDN and FVKESK. Here the CDR3 DNA reads TGTGCCAGCAGCCAAAACTACGGAAGGAACGAGCAGTACTTC. As protein: CASSQNYGRNEQYF.

The J gene is TRBJ2-7, the V gene TRBV10-3, with 11 nucleotides matching TRBD2. V trimming: 4 bases; J trimming: 0 bases; junction bases outside the gene matches: 5. Germline V CDR1 and CDR2: ENHRY, SYGVKD. CDR3 length: 16 residues. Here the CDR3 reads CAISGSTSGNSYEQYF. CDR3 coding DNA: TGTGCCATCAGTGGATCGACTAGCGGGAACTCCTACGAGCAGTACTTC.

This clonotype was seen ten or more times. The rearrangement joins TRBV30 to TRBJ1-6; D remains unclear. Trimming took off 0 bases at V and 14 bases at J, with 23 bases between the two ends. In germline, CDR1 is GTSNPN, CDR2 SVGIG (reference sequence). CDR3 length: 16 amino acids. CDR3 amino acids: CAWSVIGKGTSASLHF. The CDR3 region has the DNA TGTGCCTGGAGTGTAATCGGGAAGGGCACCTCCGCGTCCCTCCACTTT.